This entry lists 23 T cell receptor beta chains sequenced from one sample in a study of sequential checkpoint blockade in melanoma (dated by TCRdb to the late 2010s). The intended sense of this specimen's treatment or condition label: randomized to nivolumab then ipilimumab (arm A) or the reverse (arm B). Libraries were constructed by the immunoSEQ multiplex PCR assay. The immuneACCESS repertoire file appears here via TCRdb, limited to in-frame rearrangements. These files lack a portion of the clones; in checked studies, under half of the deficit traces to unresolved V genes, and the cause of the others is not known. The sample records about 8,900 clones, roughly 24% of which are singletons. The ten most abundant clones make up around 15% of the sample. The sequencing here drew on tumor tissue (inferred from file names), taken from a patient given nivolumab and ipilimumab in sequence. These receptors all come from a human donor with melanoma.

V is TRBV28 and J is TRBJ2-1; D may match TRBD1 or TRBD2 (5 bases each). The germline V gene encodes CDR1 MDHEN and CDR2 SYDVKM. CDR3 length equals 18 residues. Trimming removed 5 bases at V and 2 bases at J, with 22 bases between. CDR3 DNA: TGTGCCAGCAGTCAGTATTCCCGGGACCCCCAACCCTACAATGAGCAGTTCTTC. Protein product: CASSQYSRDPQPYNEQFF.

In this sample, this clone is medium-sized (0.01 to 0.1%). This chain connects TRBV14 to TRBJ1-4; the D gene is possibly TRBD1 (5 bases). V was pared by 4 bases and J by 7 bases, with 13 bases between. From germline, CDR1 is SGHDN and CDR2 FVKESK. This CDR3 has 14 residues. CDR3 sequence: CASSPPGRPEKLFF. The CDR3 nucleotides read TGTGCCAGCAGCCCCCCGGGACGCCCTGAAAAACTGTTTTTT.

The table lists this clone with a few counts. This chain joins TRBV29-1 and TRBJ1-2, with 8 nucleotides matching TRBD1. The CDR3 covers 15 residues. The germline gives CDR1 SQVTM, CDR2 ANQGSEA. Unmatched junction bases numbered 11, after V lost 4 bases and J lost 4 bases. CDR3 loop: CSVAQWMTGAYGYTF. As DNA, the CDR3 is TGCAGCGTTGCCCAGTGGATGACAGGGGCCTATGGCTACACCTTC.

This chain connects TRBV11-3 to TRBJ2-3; D gene uncertain. The CDR3 runs 15 residues. CDR1 SGHNT and CDR2 YENEEA come from the germline V gene. The V gene lost 1 base and the J gene lost 5 bases, with 13 bases spanning the gap. This chain's CDR3 is CASSLGRQVQDTQYF. The CDR3 DNA reads TGTGCCAGCAGCTTAGGACGGCAGGTCCAAGATACGCAGTATTTT.

The V and J genes are TRBV5-1 and TRBJ1-1, with D tentatively TRBD1 (6 bases). Germline CDR1 SGHRS, CDR2 YFSETQ. The ends were cut back, 4 bases at V and 3 bases at J, with 16 bases in the middle. The CDR3 sequence is 15 residues long. CDR3: CASSVTSGTYTEAFF. As DNA, the CDR3 is TGCGCCAGCAGCGTAACCTCAGGGACATACACTGAAGCTTTCTTT.

CDR3 sequence reads: CASRGRRWGAYEQYV. In DNA, the CDR3 is TGTGCCAGCAGAGGACGGAGGTGGGGAGCCTACGAGCAGTACGTC. This chain uses TRBV28 with TRBJ2-7, with D tentatively TRBD2 (5 bases). The CDR3 extends over 15 amino acids. The V end lost 6 bases, the J end lost 2 bases, and 17 bases lay between the germline ends. Germline values: CDR1 MDHEN, CDR2 SYDVKM.

A few counts support this clone. The chain joins TRBV28 to TRBJ2-5; a possible D gene is TRBD2 (7 bases). The V end lost 8 bases, the J end lost 5 bases, and 12 bases lay between the germline ends. The CDR3 extends over 12 amino acids. Germline CDR1 is MDHEN and CDR2 is SYDVKM. In DNA form, the CDR3 reads TGTGCCAGCCGGGGGAGGGGGGAGACCCAGTACTTC. Translating gives CASRGRGETQYF. Together with reference TRBV28 and TRBJ2-5, the CDR3 gives the full variable domain: DVKVTQSSRYLVKRTGEKVFLECVQDMDHENMFWYRQDPGLGLRLIYFSYDVKMKEKGDIPEGYSVSREKKERFSLILESASTNQTSMYLCASRGRGETQYFGPGTRLLVL.

This clone is judged medium-sized. The chain links TRBV6-8 to TRBJ1-4; weak D call: TRBD1 (5 bases). Per the germline V gene, CDR1 is MNHGY and CDR2 is SAAAGT. The CDR3 covers 16 residues. V dropped 0 bases and J dropped 8 bases, with 16 bases sitting between them. CDR3 protein: CASSYSMGAGGEKLFF. In DNA, the CDR3 is TGTGCCAGCAGTTACTCGATGGGCGCCGGGGGAGAAAAACTGTTTTTT.

V usage is TRBV10-3 and J usage is TRBJ1-6; possible D gene TRBD1, 5 bases. Germline CDR1 and CDR2: ENHRY and SYGVKD. V lost 11 bases and J lost 7, with 12 bases in between. CDR3 size: 12 residues. The CDR3 reads CAAGAGNSPLHF. The CDR3 DNA sequence: TGTGCCGCCGGGGCGGGGAATTCACCCCTCCACTTT.

The chain couples TRBV6-8 to TRBJ1-1; 7 bases agree with TRBD1. This CDR3 has 14 residues. Per the germline V gene, CDR1 is MNHGY and CDR2 is SAAAGT. V lost 4 bases to trimming and J lost 3 bases; unmatched junction nucleotides: 5. The CDR3, as DNA: TGTGCCAGCAGTTGGCAGGGGGTTGACACTGAAGCTTTCTTT. Translation gives CASSWQGVDTEAFF.

This clone was seen a handful of times. At one end the junction does not follow the germline gene, possibly because of a read error. The chain links TRBV6-8 to TRBJ2-3; D uncertain. The CDR3 runs to 16 residues. Germline V lookup: CDR1 MNHGY, CDR2 SAAAGT. The CDR3 loop reads CAISSLTSASTDTQYF. In DNA form, the CDR3 reads TGTGCCATCAGTTCCCTGACATCTGCTAGCACAGATACGCAGTATTTT.

The chain uses TRBV16 and TRBJ2-1; 8 nucleotides agree with TRBD1. V lost 1 base and J lost 7; bases outside the gene matches: 15. Germline-derived CDR1 and CDR2 are KGHSY and FQNENV. This CDR3 is 18 amino acids long. Written as DNA, the CDR3 is TGTGCCAGCAGCCAATTCTTCTTGGCCAGGGGGCGTAGTAATGAGCAGTTCTTC. This sequence encodes CASSQFFLARGRSNEQFF.

This clone was observed at least ten times. The V call is TRBV11-3, the J call TRBJ2-5; D possibly corresponds to TRBD2 (5 bases). V lost 1 base and J 0 bases, leaving 9 bases between the germline ends. CDR1 SGHNT and CDR2 YENEEA come from the germline V gene. This CDR3 has 15 amino acids. In DNA, the CDR3 is TGTGCCAGCAGCTTAGGGTTCGGGAACCAAGAGACCCAGTACTTC. Amino acid sequence: CASSLGFGNQETQYF.

This clone was seen only a few times. This chain uses TRBV9 with TRBJ2-1; no definite D call. The CDR3 totals 16 residues. The V and J ends lost 0 bases and 8 bases respectively, with 18 bases between them. In germline, CDR1 is SGDLS, CDR2 YYNGEE. CDR3 loop: CASSVVGSYVGDEQFF. CDR3 DNA: TGTGCCAGCAGCGTAGTCGGGTCTTACGTGGGTGATGAGCAGTTCTTC.

V and J are TRBV10-3 and TRBJ2-6, with 12 bases fitting TRBD2. Trimming at V came to 0 bases and at J to 2 bases, leaving 2 bases not matched to a gene. The CDR3 totals 18 residues. CDR1 and CDR2 (germline): ENHRY, SYGVKD. The CDR3 sequence is CAISESRLAGAGANVLTF. The CDR3 DNA sequence: TGTGCCATCAGTGAGTCCCGACTAGCGGGGGCTGGGGCCAACGTCCTGACTTTC.

This chain uses TRBV6-8 with TRBJ2-7, with TRBD2 identical over 10 bases. V dropped 5 bases and J dropped 2; count of bases not matched to a gene: 6. This CDR3 is 15 amino acids long. In germline, CDR1 is MNHGY, CDR2 SAAAGT. The CDR3 spells CASSDPSGGAYEQYV. CDR3 DNA sequence: TGTGCCAGCAGTGATCCCAGCGGGGGGGCCTACGAGCAGTACGTC.

The genes are TRBV5-1 and TRBJ2-3, with D perhaps matching TRBD2 (6 bases). Trimming stripped 4 bases from V and 0 bases from J, with 12 bases between. The germline gives CDR1 SGHRS, CDR2 YFSETQ. This CDR3 region has 15 residues. The CDR3 DNA follows: TGCGCCAGCAGCCCGCCGGGACTCAGCACAGATACGCAGTATTTT. Protein sequence: CASSPPGLSTDTQYF.

The sample holds a few counts of this clone. The chain has TRBV6-8 and TRBJ2-1; TRBD2 aligns across 9 bases. CDR3 size: 16 residues. Germline V CDR1 and CDR2: MNHGY, SAAAGT. V dropped 0 bases and J dropped 6; count of bases not matched to a gene: 6. The CDR3 spells CASSYSRGGGSNEQFF. CDR3 nucleotides: TGTGCCAGCAGTTACTCACGCGGGGGGGGATCCAATGAGCAGTTCTTC.

This clone was found a few times. The chain uses TRBV6-8 and TRBJ1-2, with TRBD1 identical over 7 bases. Trimming at V came to 6 bases and at J to 4 bases, leaving 8 bases not matched to a gene. This CDR3 region has 14 residues. CDR1 and CDR2 from the germline V gene are MNHGY and SAAAGT. The CDR3 coding sequence is TGTGCCAGCAGCGAGGGACAGACAAGCTATGGCTACACCTTC. Its translation is CASSEGQTSYGYTF.

The chain is built from TRBV11-3 and TRBJ1-4; 10 bases agree with TRBD1. J gave up 6 bases and V 5 bases, and 3 bases lay outside the gene matches. Germline CDR1 SGHNT, CDR2 YENEEA. This CDR3 contains 14 residues. The CDR3 protein is CASSLGQGDEKLFF. DNA of the CDR3: TGTGCCAGCAGCCTCGGACAGGGGGATGAAAAACTGTTTTTT.

By frequency in the sample, this clone is medium-sized (0.01 to 0.1%). The chain has TRBV6-8 and TRBJ1-6; no clear D gene. In germline, CDR1 is MNHGY, CDR2 SAAAGT. CDR3 length equals 14 residues. Between the trimmed V and J ends, which lost 2 bases and 9 bases, there was a span of 11 bases. The CDR3 DNA reads as TGTGCCAGCAGTTACCCGGCGGGTGGTTCACCCCTCCACTTT. Its protein is CASSYPAGGSPLHF.

This clone has just a few counts. Germline is not matched at one junction end, which may reflect a read error. The chain is built from TRBV11-3 and TRBJ2-3; D gene unclear. This CDR3 region has 14 residues. Germline-derived CDR1 and CDR2 are SGHNT and YENEEA. CDR3 sequence (DNA): TGTGCCAGCAGCTTATTCCGCCCCACAAATACGCAGTATTTT. It yields the protein CASSLFRPTNTQYF.

In this sample, this clone turned up a few times. The V gene is TRBV11-3, the J gene TRBJ2-1; 12 bases are a match to TRBD2. J lost 7 bases, V lost 5 bases, and 12 bases had no gene match. The CDR3 runs 17 residues. The germline CDR1 and CDR2 sequences are SGHNT and YENEEA. The CDR3 region is CASSRTPLAGGTNEQFF. DNA for the CDR3: TGTGCCAGCAGCCGTACTCCACTAGCGGGGGGCACAAATGAGCAGTTCTTC.